This TCR beta chain was recorded in a study of blood T cell repertoires in COVID-19. Study summary: Whether acute or convalescent, the COVID-19 samples came from the United States, Italy and Spain. PBMCs, B-cell-depleted T cells, or T cells were the source of the cDNA or gDNA that made up the material.

CDR1 and CDR2 from the germline V gene are LGHNA and YSLEER. The CDR3 is made up of 14 amino acids. Trimming stripped 2 bases from V and 9 bases from J, with 14 bases between. Per the authors' pipeline: Estimation of nucleated cell counts was performed using reference gene primer amplification. The method was immunoSEQ multiplex PCR; TCRdb's version includes in-frame clones alone and lacks a portion of them. V and J calls and clone size are as listed in that table; D and trimming were resolved from the DNA. Of around 100,000 clones detected, roughly 80% appear once; the ten largest clones hold 12%. Sequenced: peripheral blood. The chain has TRBV4-3 and TRBJ2-1; D perhaps matches TRBD2 (6 bases). The TCR was taken from a woman aged 70-85 years with acute or convalescent COVID-19. CDR3 in DNA: TGCGCCAGCAGCCAATCAAACCGGGACTCTGAGCAGTTCTTC. Protein product: CASSQSNRDSEQFF.